This entry concerns a single T cell receptor (beta chain). The CDR3 consists of 18 residues. V shed 5 bases, J shed 8 bases, and the junction held 16 bases outside the gene matches. Per germline, CDR1 MDHEN and CDR2 SYDVKM. The sample belongs to a study of blood T cell repertoires in COVID-19. In the study overall: The study drew acute and convalescent COVID-19 samples from the United States, Italy and Spain. PBMCs, B-cell-depleted T cells, or T cells provided the cDNA or gDNA that made up the material.

Cohort assignment relied on participant-reported clinical history. As handled by the study authors: The assay estimated nucleated cells by amplifying reference gene primers. TCRdb keeps only in-frame clones here, not all; method: immunoSEQ multiplex PCR. The V and J calls and clone size were taken over from that table, and D and trimming were inferred from the DNA. The data hold about 310,000 clones, with roughly 90% observed a single time. The sequence was collected from a young woman who had recovered from COVID-19. Sequences were obtained from PBMCs or T cells enriched from blood (not recorded which). The chain uses TRBV28 and TRBJ2-1; 12 bases fit TRBD2. The CDR3 spells CASSPGLAGGPLTDEQFF. CDR3 DNA: TGTGCCAGCAGTCCCGGGCTAGCGGGAGGGCCACTTACGGATGAGCAGTTCTTC.